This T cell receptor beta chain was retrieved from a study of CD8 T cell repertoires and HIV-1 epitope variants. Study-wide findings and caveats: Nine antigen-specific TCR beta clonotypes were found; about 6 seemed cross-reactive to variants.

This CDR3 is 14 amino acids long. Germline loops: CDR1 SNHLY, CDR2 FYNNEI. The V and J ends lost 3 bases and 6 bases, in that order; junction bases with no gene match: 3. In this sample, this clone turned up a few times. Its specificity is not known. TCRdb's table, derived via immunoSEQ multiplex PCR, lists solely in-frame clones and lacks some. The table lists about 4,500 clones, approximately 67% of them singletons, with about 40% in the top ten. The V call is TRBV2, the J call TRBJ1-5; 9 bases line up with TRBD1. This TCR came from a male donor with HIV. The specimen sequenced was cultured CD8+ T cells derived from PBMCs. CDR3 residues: CASSEGQGGQPQHF. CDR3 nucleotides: TGTGCCAGCAGTGAGGGACAGGGAGGTCAGCCCCAGCATTTT.